This TCR beta chain was found in a study of cytomegalovirus exposure and HLA in healthy donors. Germline lookup yields CDR1 MGHDK and CDR2 SYGVNS. V lost 3 bases and J 5 bases, leaving 16 bases between the germline ends. The CDR3 loop spans 15 amino acids. Remarks on this clone: Its cognate antigen is unknown.

A multiplex PCR was run with 60 Vbeta primers and 13 Jbeta primers. Libraries were prepared by immunoSEQ multiplex PCR; TCRdb keeps only in-frame clonotypes and omits some of them. This sample has roughly 90,000 clones; under 80% occur once, and the top ten carry about 22%. Findings and limits, study-wide: Earlier results showed most TCR beta V segments being productive about 90% or about 30% of the time. Many donors shared some public TCRs, even though most TCR sequences were rare.

Donors were nominally healthy when sampled, though unrecorded immune exposures were likely. This chain connects TRBV25-1 to TRBJ1-2; D ambiguous. Sequencing was performed on PBMCs. The sequence derives from a man aged 25 to 45 in good health and CMV-seropositive. The CDR3 reads CASSESKGAHYGYTF. CDR3 nucleotide sequence: TGTGCCAGCAGTGAGTCCAAGGGAGCTCATTATGGCTACACCTTC.